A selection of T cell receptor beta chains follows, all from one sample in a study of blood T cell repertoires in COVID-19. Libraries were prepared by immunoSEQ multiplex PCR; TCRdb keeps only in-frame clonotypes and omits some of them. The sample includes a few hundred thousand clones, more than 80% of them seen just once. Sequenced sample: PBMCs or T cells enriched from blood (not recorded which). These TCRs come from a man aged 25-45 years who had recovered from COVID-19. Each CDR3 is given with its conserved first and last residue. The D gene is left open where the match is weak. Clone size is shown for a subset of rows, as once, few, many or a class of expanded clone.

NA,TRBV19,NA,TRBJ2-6,CASSIDAVSGANVLTF,TGTGCCAGTAGTATAGATGCAGTCTCTGGGGCCAACGTCCTGACTTTC
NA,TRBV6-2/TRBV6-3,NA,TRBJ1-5,CASSRLEGRGVF,TGTGCCAGCAGTAGACTCGAAGGGAGGGGAGTTTTT
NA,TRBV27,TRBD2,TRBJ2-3,CASSLASGGPDTQYF,TGTGCCAGCAGTTTGGCTAGCGGGGGTCCAGATACGCAGTATTTT
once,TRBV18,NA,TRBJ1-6,CASHILNSPLHF,TGTGCCAGCCATATACTTAATTCACCCCTCCACTTT
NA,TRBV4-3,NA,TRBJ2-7,CASSQDQAYEQYF,TGCGCCAGCAGCCAAGATCAGGCCTACGAGCAGTACTTC
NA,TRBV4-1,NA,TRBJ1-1,CASSQEGFVGAGNEAFF,TGCGCCAGCAGCCAAGAGGGCTTCGTAGGGGCGGGGAATGAAGCTTTCTTT
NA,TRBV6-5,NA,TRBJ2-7,CASSYSMVQGRVEQYF,TGTGCCAGCAGTTACTCGATGGTTCAGGGGAGGGTCGAGCAGTACTTC
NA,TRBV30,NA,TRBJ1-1,CAWSQTRRNTEAFF,TGTGCCTGGAGCCAGACAAGAAGAAACACTGAAGCTTTCTTT
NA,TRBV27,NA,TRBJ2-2,CASSFGGEWSGELFF,TGTGCCAGCAGTTTCGGGGGAGAATGGTCCGGGGAGCTGTTTTTT
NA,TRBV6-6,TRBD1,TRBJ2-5,CASSKKGQGIQETQYF,TGTGCCAGCAGTAAAAAGGGACAGGGAATCCAAGAGACCCAGTACTTC
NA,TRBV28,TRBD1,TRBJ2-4,CASSSGTGELVENIQYF,TGTGCCAGCAGCTCCGGGACAGGGGAGTTGGTGGAAAACATTCAGTACTTC
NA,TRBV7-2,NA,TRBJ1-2,CASSWEETNYGYTF,TGTGCCAGCAGCTGGGAGGAAACTAACTATGGCTACACCTTC
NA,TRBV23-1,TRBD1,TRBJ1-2,CASSQTGDNYGYTF,TGCGCCAGCAGTCAGACAGGGGATAACTATGGCTACACCTTC